Below are 28 T cell receptor beta chains sequenced from a single sample in a study of blood T cell repertoires in COVID-19. Assay: immunoSEQ multiplex PCR; the TCRdb copy retains only in-frame clones and omits some. The repertoire includes about 140,000 clones, about 88% of them detected once, and more than 2.5% sits in the top ten. Specimen: peripheral blood. The receptors stem from a human donor with COVID-19, enrolled during active disease. The donor label of this sample is uncertain.

This rearrangement joins TRBV2 to TRBJ2-4; 12 nucleotides agree with TRBD1. The trim removed 6 bases at V and 3 bases at J, leaving 12 bases unmatched. Per the germline V gene, CDR1 is SNHLY and CDR2 is FYNNEI. The CDR3 runs to 18 residues. CDR3 sequence (DNA): TGTGCCAGCAGGCCTGGCCCGGGACAGGGGGCGGACAAAAACATTCAGTACTTC. Translating gives CASRPGPGQGADKNIQYF.

The chain couples TRBV24-1 to TRBJ2-3; D might be TRBD2 (6 bases). The CDR3 sequence is 14 residues long. Germline V lookup: CDR1 KGHDR, CDR2 SFDVKD. The V end was cut by 2 bases, the J end by 3 bases, with 8 bases between. The DNA of the CDR3 is TGTGCCACCAGTGATTGGGGGGAAACAGATACGCAGTATTTT. This codes for CATSDWGETDTQYF.

The chain couples TRBV7-9 to TRBJ2-5; a weak D match, TRBD2 (7 bases). The CDR3 spans 13 residues. Trimming cost V 7 bases and J 5 bases, with 14 bases left between them. Germline CDR1 reads SEHNR; CDR2 reads FQNEAQ (reference sequence). The CDR3 DNA reads TGTGCCAGCAATTGGGGGGGCGCGGAGACCCAGTACTTC. Its translation is CASNWGGAETQYF. The full variable domain, its missing parts supplied by reference TRBV7-9 and TRBJ2-5, is DTGVSQNPRHKITKRGQNVTFRCDPISEHNRLYWYRQTLGQGPEFLTYFQNEAQLEKSRLLSDRFSAERPKGSFSTLEIQRTEQGDSAMYLCASNWGGAETQYFGPGTRLLVL.

The genes are TRBV25-1 and TRBJ1-1, with TRBD1 as a possible D gene (6 bases). Between the trimmed V and J ends, which lost 3 bases and 9 bases, there was a span of 14 bases. The length of the CDR3 is 13 residues. Germline values: CDR1 MGHDK, CDR2 SYGVNS. CDR3 protein: CASSDSLDRQAFF. The CDR3 DNA reads TGTGCCAGCAGTGATTCGTTGGACAGACAAGCTTTCTTT.

The V and J genes are TRBV13 and TRBJ1-1; D not certain. Deletions cut 3 bases from V and 0 bases from J, with 14 bases between. The CDR3 is 16 residues long. CDR1 and CDR2 (germline): PRHDT, FYEKMQ (reference sequence). This chain's CDR3 is CASSFEGRSMNTEAFF. For the CDR3, the DNA is TGTGCCAGCAGCTTTGAGGGCAGATCAATGAACACTGAAGCTTTCTTT. Full variable domain (outside the CDR3, taken from reference TRBV13 and TRBJ1-1): AAGVIQSPRHLIKEKRETATLKCYPIPRHDTVYWYQQGPGQDPQFLISFYEKMQSDKGSIPDRFSAQQFSDYHSELNMSSLELGDSALYFCASSFEGRSMNTEAFFGQGTRLTVV.

The chain recombines TRBV29-1 with TRBJ2-3, with 7 bases identical to TRBD2. The CDR3 covers 16 residues. J lost 5 bases, V lost 4 bases, and 15 bases had no gene match. Germline CDR1 SQVTM, CDR2 ANQGSEA. CDR3 sequence reads: CSVGGEQGGRRDTQYF. CDR3 DNA sequence: TGCAGCGTTGGCGGGGAGCAGGGAGGGAGGCGAGATACGCAGTATTTT.

The chain recombines TRBV28 with TRBJ2-7; 8 positions agree with TRBD1. This CDR3 spans 13 amino acids. Germline CDR1 reads MDHEN; CDR2 reads SYDVKM. J lost 4 bases, V lost 5 bases, and 4 bases had no gene match. The CDR3 nucleotides are TGTGCCAGCAGTAATCGACAGGGGTACGAGCAGTACTTC. It encodes CASSNRQGYEQYF. Full variable domain (missing parts from reference TRBV28 and TRBJ2-7): DVKVTQSSRYLVKRTGEKVFLECVQDMDHENMFWYRQDPGLGLRLIYFSYDVKMKEKGDIPEGYSVSREKKERFSLILESASTNQTSMYLCASSNRQGYEQYFGPGTRLTVT.

CDR3 loop: CATSGGGASNTDTQYF. The CDR3 coding sequence is TGTGCCACCAGTGGAGGGGGCGCATCTAACACAGATACGCAGTATTTT. This sequence joins TRBV24-1 and TRBJ2-3; 7 nucleotides agree with TRBD1. Looked up from germline, CDR1 is KGHDR and CDR2 is SFDVKD. The junction had 9 bases not matched to a gene; V was cut back by 5 bases and J by 2 bases. The CDR3 extends over 16 amino acids.

The CDR3 protein is CASGLDRATEAFF. The CDR3 bases are TGTGCTAGTGGTCTGGACAGGGCCACTGAAGCTTTCTTT. V gene TRBV12-5 combines with J gene TRBJ1-1, with 8 bases identical to TRBD1. In germline, CDR1 is LGHNT, CDR2 FRNRAP. The CDR3 runs 13 residues. V lost 5 bases, J lost 4 bases, and 3 bases stayed unmatched.

The gene calls are TRBV28 and TRBJ2-1, with D maybe TRBD2 (5 bases). V lost 1 base to trimming and J lost 8 bases, with 12 bases between them. From germline, CDR1 is MDHEN and CDR2 SYDVKM. The length of the CDR3 is 14 residues. The DNA of the CDR3 is TGTGCCAGCAGTTTATCCCTCGAGGGCTATGAGCAGTTCTTC. Translation: CASSLSLEGYEQFF.

The genes are TRBV7-6 and TRBJ2-1, with 10 bases fitting TRBD1. Germline V gives CDR1 SGHVS, CDR2 FNYEAQ. V shed 5 bases and J 9 bases; nucleotides not matched to a gene: 10. The CDR3 has 15 amino acids. CDR3 in DNA: TGTGCCAGCAGCCTAGGACAGGGGGATGTTGGTGAGCAGTTCTTC. Translated: CASSLGQGDVGEQFF.

The chain recombines TRBV4-1 with TRBJ2-1; TRBD2 matches 9 bases. Germline V CDR1 and CDR2: MGHRA, YSYEKL. The CDR3 totals 15 residues. Unmatched junction bases numbered 7, after V lost 3 bases and J lost 7 bases. CDR3 protein: CASSHPGLAMNEQFF. The DNA for the CDR3 is TGCGCCAGCAGCCATCCGGGACTAGCAATGAATGAGCAGTTCTTC.

This clone was observed once. The chain recombines TRBV6-5 with TRBJ1-1; tentatively, D is TRBD1 (5 bases). This CDR3 has 13 residues. V was shortened by 7 bases and J by 6 bases, with 15 bases between the two germline ends. Germline assignment: CDR1 MNHEY and CDR2 SVGAGI. The CDR3 spells CASTKTADAEAFF. The CDR3 bases are TGTGCCAGCACCAAGACAGCAGACGCTGAAGCTTTCTTT.

The CDR3 loop is CASAPGQAGGYTF. In DNA form, the CDR3 reads TGCGCCAGCGCTCCCGGACAGGCTGGTGGCTACACCTTC. J is TRBJ1-2 and V is TRBV5-1; TRBD1 aligns across 7 bases. CDR3 length: 13 amino acids. The V segment lost 7 bases and the J segment 7 bases; nucleotides outside the gene matches: 10. CDR1 and CDR2 (germline): SGHRS, YFSETQ.

The chain carries TRBV24-1 and TRBJ2-7, with D hard to call. Germline values: CDR1 KGHDR, CDR2 SFDVKD. CDR3 size: 10 residues. DNA for the CDR3: TGTGCCACCAGTGATAAGGAGAGGTTCGTC. It specifies CATSDKERFV.

The chain uses TRBV28 and TRBJ1-1, with a weak D call TRBD1 (5 bases). Trimming took 8 bases from V and 4 from J, leaving 11 bases between them. The CDR3 contains 12 residues. Per the germline V gene, CDR1 is MDHEN and CDR2 is SYDVKM. The DNA of the CDR3 is TGTGCCAGCTCTGTCGGGGGCACTGAAGCTTTCTTT. As protein: CASSVGGTEAFF. The variable domain in full, completed from reference TRBV28 and TRBJ1-1, reads DVKVTQSSRYLVKRTGEKVFLECVQDMDHENMFWYRQDPGLGLRLIYFSYDVKMKEKGDIPEGYSVSREKKERFSLILESASTNQTSMYLCASSVGGTEAFFGQGTRLTVV.

V gene TRBV25-1 combines with J gene TRBJ1-4; possibly TRBD1 for D (5 bases). V lost 2 bases and J lost 7, with 11 bases in between. CDR3 length: 14 residues. Germline V gene data show CDR1 as MGHDK and CDR2 as SYGVNS. The CDR3 DNA sequence: TGTGCCAGCAGTGAACAGGGCCTTACTGAAAAACTGTTTTTT. This sequence encodes CASSEQGLTEKLFF.

The chain recombines TRBV10-1 with TRBJ2-7, with D maybe TRBD2 (5 bases). Germline lookup yields CDR1 WNHNN and CDR2 SYGVQD (reference sequence). The CDR3 contains 14 residues. V lost 3 bases and J lost 4, with 13 bases in between. Written as DNA, the CDR3 is TGCGCCAGCAGTGACACACGGGGTAGTTACGAGCAGTACTTC. Its protein is CASSDTRGSYEQYF.

The V and J genes are TRBV7-4 and TRBJ2-1, with D maybe TRBD2 (6 bases). Germline V CDR1 and CDR2: SGHVT, SQSDAQ. The CDR3 spans 14 residues. V shed 6 bases and J shed 8 bases, with 17 bases lying between them. The CDR3 spells CASSTTRDRDEQFF. CDR3 sequence (DNA): TGTGCCAGCAGTACGACGCGGGATCGGGATGAGCAGTTCTTC.

In regard to this clone: Within the sample, other DNA sequences also encode this same CDR3. The chain is built from TRBV11-2 and TRBJ1-5; 9 nucleotides line up with TRBD1. The CDR3 covers 15 residues. Germline lookup yields CDR1 SGHAT and CDR2 FQNNGV. Unmatched junction bases numbered 5, after V lost 1 base and J lost 7 bases. The CDR3 DNA is TGTGCCAGCAGCTTAGGGGGGACAGGGAACCAGCCCCAGCATTTT. Its translation is CASSLGGTGNQPQHF.

This chain links TRBV7-9 with TRBJ1-3; D is undetermined. Trimming stripped 5 bases from V and 4 bases from J, with 9 bases between. CDR1 and CDR2 from the germline V gene are SEHNR and FQNEAQ (reference sequence). The CDR3 is 13 amino acids. Written as DNA, the CDR3 is TGTGCCAGCAGCCCCCTTTCGGGAAACACCATATATTTT. This encodes CASSPLSGNTIYF.

The J gene is TRBJ1-1, the V gene TRBV28, with a possible D match to TRBD1 (5 bases). The CDR3 has 13 residues. CDR1 is MDHEN and CDR2 is SYDVKM in the germline V gene. Trimming removed 5 bases at V and 4 bases at J, with 11 bases between. The CDR3 nucleotides read TGTGCCAGCAGTCCCGCCAGGGTCACTGAAGCTTTCTTT. This gives the protein CASSPARVTEAFF.

The chain employs TRBV6-5 and TRBJ2-2, with 12 bases fitting TRBD1. Germline V gene lookup returns CDR1 MNHEY and CDR2 SVGAGI. Trimming removed 6 bases from V and 9 bases from J; junction bases left unmatched: 5. This CDR3 has 14 amino acids. The CDR3 reads CASSPGTGGRELFF. The CDR3 bases are TGTGCCAGCAGCCCCGGGACAGGGGGCCGGGAGCTGTTTTTT.

The chain carries TRBV11-2 and TRBJ1-2; D uncertain. The CDR3 runs 14 residues. Looked up from germline, CDR1 is SGHAT and CDR2 is FQNNGV. Trimming stripped 7 bases from V and 3 bases from J, with 15 bases between. CDR3 sequence reads: CASTLSTTHYGYTF. CDR3 bases: TGTGCCAGCACGCTGTCAACGACACACTATGGCTACACCTTC.

This chain connects TRBV18 to TRBJ2-3; 8 nucleotides agree with TRBD2. Trimming at V came to 3 bases and at J to 4 bases, leaving 6 bases not matched to a gene. CDR3 length equals 15 residues. Germline CDR1 KGHSH, CDR2 LQKENI. The CDR3 DNA sequence: TGTGCCAGCTCACCTATAGCGGGGCTCCCAGATACGCAGTATTTT. Translating gives CASSPIAGLPDTQYF. The whole variable domain, remainder taken from reference TRBV18 and TRBJ2-3, is NAGVMQNPRHLVRRRGQEARLRCSPMKGHSHVYWYRQLPEEGLKFMVYLQKENIIDESGMPKERFSAEFPKEGPSILRIQQVVRGDSAAYFCASSPIAGLPDTQYFGPGTRLTVL.

The chain links TRBV25-1 to TRBJ1-5, with TRBD1 matching over 8 bases. The germline CDR1 and CDR2 sequences are MGHDK and SYGVNS. V dropped 8 bases and J dropped 0; count of bases not matched to a gene: 6. This CDR3 is built from 15 residues. The CDR3 DNA follows: TGTGCCAGCCGAGGACAGGGAGCTAGCAATCAGCCCCAGCATTTT. This sequence encodes CASRGQGASNQPQHF.

V gene TRBV5-1 combines with J gene TRBJ2-7; 12 bases are shared with TRBD1. The J segment lost 3 bases and the V segment lost 0 bases, leaving 1 base of the junction unmatched. From germline, CDR1 is SGHRS and CDR2 YFSETQ. This CDR3 region has 15 residues. Here the CDR3 reads CASSLGDRGLYEQYF. In DNA, the CDR3 is TGCGCCAGCAGCTTGGGGGACAGGGGGCTCTACGAGCAGTACTTC.

V is TRBV3-1 (or the pseudogene TRBV3-2) and J is TRBJ2-1; 9 nucleotides match TRBD2. Germline V gene sequence: CDR1 LGHDT, CDR2 YNNKEL (reference sequence). The CDR3 runs 14 residues. V shed 4 bases and J 6 bases; nucleotides not matched to a gene: 4. For the CDR3, the DNA is TGTGCCAGCAGCCTGCTAGCGGGGTCCAATGAGCAGTTCTTC. This encodes CASSLLAGSNEQFF.